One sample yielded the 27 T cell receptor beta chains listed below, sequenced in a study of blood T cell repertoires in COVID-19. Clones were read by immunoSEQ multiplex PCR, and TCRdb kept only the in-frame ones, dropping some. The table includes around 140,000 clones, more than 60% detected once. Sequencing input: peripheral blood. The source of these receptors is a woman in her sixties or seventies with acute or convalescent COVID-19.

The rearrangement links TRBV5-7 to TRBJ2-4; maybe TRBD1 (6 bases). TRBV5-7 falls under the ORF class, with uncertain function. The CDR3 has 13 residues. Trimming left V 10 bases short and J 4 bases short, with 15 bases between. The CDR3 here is CAGNRDRKNIQYF. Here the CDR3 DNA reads TGTGCCGGAAACAGGGATAGGAAAAACATTCAGTACTTC.

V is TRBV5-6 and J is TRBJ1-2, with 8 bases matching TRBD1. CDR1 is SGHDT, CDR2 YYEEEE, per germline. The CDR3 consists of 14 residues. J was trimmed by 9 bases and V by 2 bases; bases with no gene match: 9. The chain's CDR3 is CASSLGQGVFSYTF. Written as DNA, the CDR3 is TGTGCCAGCAGCTTAGGACAGGGTGTATTTAGCTACACCTTC.

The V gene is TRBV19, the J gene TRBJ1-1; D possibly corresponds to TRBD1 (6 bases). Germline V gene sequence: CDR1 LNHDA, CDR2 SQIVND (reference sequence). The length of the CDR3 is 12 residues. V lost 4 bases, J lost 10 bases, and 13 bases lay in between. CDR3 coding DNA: TGTGCCAGTAGTAGCAGGGAGGGGGTAGCTTTCTTT. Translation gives CASSSREGVAFF.

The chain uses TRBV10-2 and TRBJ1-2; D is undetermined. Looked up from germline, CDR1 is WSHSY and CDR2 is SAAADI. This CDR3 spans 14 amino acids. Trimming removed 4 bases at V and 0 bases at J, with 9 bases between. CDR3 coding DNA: TGCGCCAGCAGTGTCTCAGCGTCTAACTATGGCTACACCTTC. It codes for CASSVSASNYGYTF.

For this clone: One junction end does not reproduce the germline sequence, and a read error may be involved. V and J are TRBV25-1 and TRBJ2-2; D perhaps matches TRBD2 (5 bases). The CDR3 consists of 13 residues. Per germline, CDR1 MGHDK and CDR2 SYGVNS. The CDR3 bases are TGTGCCAGCCAACCAGCCTACACCGGGGAGCTATTTTTT. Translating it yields CASQPAYTGELFF.

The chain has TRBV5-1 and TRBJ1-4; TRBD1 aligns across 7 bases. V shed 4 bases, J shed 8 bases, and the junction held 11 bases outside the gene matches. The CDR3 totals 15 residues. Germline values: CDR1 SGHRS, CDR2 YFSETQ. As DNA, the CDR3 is TGCGCCAGCAGCAGGACAGGCCTTTCAGCGGAAAAACTGTTTTTT. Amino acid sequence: CASSRTGLSAEKLFF.

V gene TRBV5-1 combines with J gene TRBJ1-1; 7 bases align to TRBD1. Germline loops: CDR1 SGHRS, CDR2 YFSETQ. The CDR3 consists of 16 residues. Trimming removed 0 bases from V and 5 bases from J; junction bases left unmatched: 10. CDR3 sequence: CASSLVVRGRGTEAFF. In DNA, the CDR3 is TGCGCCAGCAGCTTGGTGGTTAGGGGCAGGGGGACTGAAGCTTTCTTT.

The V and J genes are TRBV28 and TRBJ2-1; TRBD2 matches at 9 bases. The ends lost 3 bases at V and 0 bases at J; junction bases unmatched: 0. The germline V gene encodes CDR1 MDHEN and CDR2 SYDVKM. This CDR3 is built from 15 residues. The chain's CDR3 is CASSFSGSSYNEQFF. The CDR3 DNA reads TGTGCCAGCAGTTTTAGCGGGAGCTCCTACAATGAGCAGTTCTTC.

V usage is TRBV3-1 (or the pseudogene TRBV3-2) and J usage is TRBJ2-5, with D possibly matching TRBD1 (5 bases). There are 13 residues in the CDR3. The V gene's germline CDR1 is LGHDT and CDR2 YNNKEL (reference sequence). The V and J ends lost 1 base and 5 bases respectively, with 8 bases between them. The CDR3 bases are TGTGCCAGCAGCCAAGTAGCAGGGGAGACCCAGTACTTC. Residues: CASSQVAGETQYF.

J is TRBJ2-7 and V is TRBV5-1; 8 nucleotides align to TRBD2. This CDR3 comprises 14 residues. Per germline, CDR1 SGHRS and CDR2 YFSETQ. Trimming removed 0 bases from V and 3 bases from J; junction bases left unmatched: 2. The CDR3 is CASSLEREFYEQYF. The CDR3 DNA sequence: TGCGCCAGCAGCTTGGAGCGGGAGTTCTACGAGCAGTACTTC.

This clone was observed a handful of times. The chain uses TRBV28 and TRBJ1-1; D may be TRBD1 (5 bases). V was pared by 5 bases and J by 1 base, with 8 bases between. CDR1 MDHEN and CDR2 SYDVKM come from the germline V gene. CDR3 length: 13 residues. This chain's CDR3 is CASSETANTEAFF. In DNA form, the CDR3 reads TGTGCCAGCAGTGAGACAGCGAACACTGAAGCTTTCTTT. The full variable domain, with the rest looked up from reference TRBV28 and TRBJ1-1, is DVKVTQSSRYLVKRTGEKVFLECVQDMDHENMFWYRQDPGLGLRLIYFSYDVKMKEKGDIPEGYSVSREKKERFSLILESASTNQTSMYLCASSETANTEAFFGQGTRLTVV.

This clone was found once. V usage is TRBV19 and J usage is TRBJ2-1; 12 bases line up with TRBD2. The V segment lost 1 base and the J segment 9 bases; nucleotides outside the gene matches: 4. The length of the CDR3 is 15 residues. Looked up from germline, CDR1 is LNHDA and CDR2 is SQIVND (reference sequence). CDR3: CASSIATSGRGEQFF. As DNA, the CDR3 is TGTGCCAGTAGTATAGCGACTAGCGGGAGAGGTGAGCAGTTCTTC.

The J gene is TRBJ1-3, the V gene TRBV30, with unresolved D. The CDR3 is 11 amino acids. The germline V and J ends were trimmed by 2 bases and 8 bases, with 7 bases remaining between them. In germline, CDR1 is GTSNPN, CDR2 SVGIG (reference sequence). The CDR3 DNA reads TGTGCCTGGAGTTCGGGAGACACCATATATTTT. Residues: CAWSSGDTIYF.

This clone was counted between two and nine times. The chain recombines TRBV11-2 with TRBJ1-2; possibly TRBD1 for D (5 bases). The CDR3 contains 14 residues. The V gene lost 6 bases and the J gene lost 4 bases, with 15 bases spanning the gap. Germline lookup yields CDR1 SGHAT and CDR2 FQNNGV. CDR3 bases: TGTGCCAGCAGTGTAGGAGGGACGACCTATGGCTACACCTTC. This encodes CASSVGGTTYGYTF.

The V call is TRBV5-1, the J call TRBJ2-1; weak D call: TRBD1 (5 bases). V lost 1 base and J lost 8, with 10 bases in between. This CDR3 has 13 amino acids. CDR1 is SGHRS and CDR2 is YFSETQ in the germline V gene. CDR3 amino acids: CASSLTGYDEQFF. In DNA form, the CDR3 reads TGCGCCAGCAGCTTGACAGGATACGATGAGCAGTTCTTC. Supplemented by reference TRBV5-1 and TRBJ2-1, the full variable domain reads KAGVTQTPRYLIKTRGQQVTLSCSPISGHRSVSWYQQTPGQGLQFLFEYFSETQRNKGNFPGRFSGRQFSNSRSEMNVSTLELGDSALYLCASSLTGYDEQFFGPGTRLTVL.

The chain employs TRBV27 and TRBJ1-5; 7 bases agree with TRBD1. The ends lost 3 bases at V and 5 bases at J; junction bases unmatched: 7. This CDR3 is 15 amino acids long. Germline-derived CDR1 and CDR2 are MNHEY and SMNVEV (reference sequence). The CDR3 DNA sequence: TGTGCCAGCAGTTTGCAGGGGGGTCGGGATCAGCCCCAGCATTTT. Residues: CASSLQGGRDQPQHF.

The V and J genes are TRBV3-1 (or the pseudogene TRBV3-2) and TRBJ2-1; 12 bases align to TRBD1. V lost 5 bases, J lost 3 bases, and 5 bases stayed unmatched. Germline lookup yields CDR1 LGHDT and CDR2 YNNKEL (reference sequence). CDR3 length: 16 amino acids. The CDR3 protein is CASSARDRGLYNEQFF. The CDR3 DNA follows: TGTGCCAGCAGCGCCAGGGACAGGGGGCTCTACAATGAGCAGTTCTTC.

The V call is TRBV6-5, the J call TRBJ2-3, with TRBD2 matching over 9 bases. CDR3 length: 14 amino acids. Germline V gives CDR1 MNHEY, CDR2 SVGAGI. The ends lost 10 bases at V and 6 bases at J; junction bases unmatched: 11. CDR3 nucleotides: TGTGCCACCTCGTCGGGGCTAGCGGGGGATACGCAGTATTTT. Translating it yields CATSSGLAGDTQYF.

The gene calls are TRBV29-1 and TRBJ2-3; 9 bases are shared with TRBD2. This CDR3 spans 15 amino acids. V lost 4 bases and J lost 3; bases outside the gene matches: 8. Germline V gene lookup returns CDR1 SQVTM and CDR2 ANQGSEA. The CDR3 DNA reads TGCAGCGTTGCACGGCTAGCGGGGCTAACAGATACGCAGTATTTT. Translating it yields CSVARLAGLTDTQYF.

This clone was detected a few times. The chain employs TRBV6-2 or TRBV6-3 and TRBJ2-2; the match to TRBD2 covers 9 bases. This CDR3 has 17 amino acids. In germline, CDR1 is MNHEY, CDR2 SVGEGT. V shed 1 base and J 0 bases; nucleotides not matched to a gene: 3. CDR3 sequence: CASSYFSGSANTGELFF. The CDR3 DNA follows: TGTGCCAGCAGTTACTTTAGCGGGAGCGCGAACACCGGGGAGCTGTTTTTT.

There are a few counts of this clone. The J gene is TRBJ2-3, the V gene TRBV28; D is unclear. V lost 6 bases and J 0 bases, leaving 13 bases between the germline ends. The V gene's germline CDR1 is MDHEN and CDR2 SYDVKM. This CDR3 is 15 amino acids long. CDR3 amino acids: CASSLPIASTDTQYF. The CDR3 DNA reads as TGTGCCAGCAGCCTACCGATAGCTAGCACAGATACGCAGTATTTT.

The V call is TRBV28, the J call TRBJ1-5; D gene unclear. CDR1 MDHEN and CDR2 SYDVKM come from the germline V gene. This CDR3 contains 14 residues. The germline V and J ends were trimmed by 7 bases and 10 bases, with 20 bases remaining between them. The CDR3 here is CASTGGLEAPPQHF. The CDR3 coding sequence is TGTGCCAGCACCGGAGGACTCGAAGCCCCTCCCCAGCATTTT.

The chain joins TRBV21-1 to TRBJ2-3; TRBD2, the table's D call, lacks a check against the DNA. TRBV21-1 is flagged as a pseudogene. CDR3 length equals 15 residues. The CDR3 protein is CASSKLAGVCDTQYF. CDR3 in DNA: TGTGCCAGCAGCAAATTAGCGGGAGTCTGCGATACGCAGTATTTT.

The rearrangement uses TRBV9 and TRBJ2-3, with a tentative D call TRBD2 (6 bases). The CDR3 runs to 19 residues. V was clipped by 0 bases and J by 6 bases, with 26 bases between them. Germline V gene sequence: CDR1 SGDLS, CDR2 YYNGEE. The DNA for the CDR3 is TGTGCCAGCAGCGTAGGCACGCGGGGAGCGGCCCTTCCCGGGGATACGCAGTATTTT. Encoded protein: CASSVGTRGAALPGDTQYF.

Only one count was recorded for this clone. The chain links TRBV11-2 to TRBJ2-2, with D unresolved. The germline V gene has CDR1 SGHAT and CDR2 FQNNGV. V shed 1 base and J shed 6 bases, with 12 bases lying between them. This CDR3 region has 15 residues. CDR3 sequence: CASSLGLRFPGELFF. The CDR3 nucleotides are TGTGCCAGCAGCTTAGGGTTGCGGTTCCCCGGGGAGCTGTTTTTT. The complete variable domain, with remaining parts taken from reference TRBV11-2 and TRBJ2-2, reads EAGVAQSPRYKIIEKRQSVAFWCNPISGHATLYWYQQILGQGPKLLIQFQNNGVVDDSQLPKDRFSAERLKGVDSTLKIQPAKLEDSAVYLCASSLGLRFPGELFFGEGSRLTVL.

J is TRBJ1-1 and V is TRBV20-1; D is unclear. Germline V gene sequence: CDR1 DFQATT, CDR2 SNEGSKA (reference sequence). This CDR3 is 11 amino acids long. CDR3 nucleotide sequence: TGCAGCTCGAGACAGAACACTGAAGCTTTCTTT. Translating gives CSSRQNTEAFF.

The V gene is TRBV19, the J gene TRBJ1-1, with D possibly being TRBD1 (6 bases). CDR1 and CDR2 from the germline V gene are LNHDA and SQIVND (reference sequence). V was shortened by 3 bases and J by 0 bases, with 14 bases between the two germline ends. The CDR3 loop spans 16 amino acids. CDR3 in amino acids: CASSILTGIMNTEAFF. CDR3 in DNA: TGTGCCAGTAGTATTCTCACAGGGATCATGAACACTGAAGCTTTCTTT.